This T cell receptor (beta chain) is from a study of T cells in Graves' hyperthyroidism and ophthalmopathy. The ends lost 6 bases at V and 4 bases at J; junction bases unmatched: 12. This CDR3 is built from 15 residues. CDR1 SGHRS and CDR2 YFSETQ come from the germline V gene. TCR beta CDR3 region amplification was performed from RNA transcripts. Researchers ran a first-round RT-PCR on the TCR CDR3 using the HTBI primer set. Using its own MiXCR run on the multiplex PCR reads, TCRdb lists one record per CDR3 protein. In the table there are a few hundred thousand distinct CDR3 sequences, about a sixth of which are singletons.

The TCR sequence derives from a woman aged 18-29 years with Graves' hyperthyroidism that later progressed to Graves' ophthalmopathy. Input material: blood. The chain uses TRBV5-1 and TRBJ2-7, with TRBD1 matching over 8 bases. CDR3: CASTLGQGRGYEQYF. The CDR3 DNA follows: TGCGCCAGCACCCTCGGACAGGGAAGGGGATACGAGCAGTACTTC.